The 16 T cell receptor beta chains listed next were all sequenced from one sample in a study of response to subunit inactivated influenza vaccine. TCRdb passed the RT-PCR reads through MiXCR, listing each CDR3 protein once. Among 700,000 to 800,000 distinct CDR3 sequences listed, roughly 18% were seen once. The material was PBMCs from blood, obtained less than 6 days after vaccination. All receptors derive from a man aged 45-65 years who received an inactivated influenza vaccine.

The V and J genes are TRBV5-1 and TRBJ2-3, with TRBD1 matching 7 bases. The CDR3 has 18 amino acids. V lost 0 bases to trimming and J lost 0 bases; unmatched junction nucleotides: 10. The germline CDR1 and CDR2 sequences are SGHRS and YFSETQ. The CDR3 spells CASSLVQDRSSSTDTQYF. The CDR3 nucleotides read TGCGCCAGCAGCTTGGTGCAGGACAGGTCATCTAGCACAGATACGCAGTATTTT.

The genes are TRBV7-9 and TRBJ1-3, with D unclear. The CDR3 loop spans 16 amino acids. Germline-derived CDR1 and CDR2 are SEHNR and FQNEAQ (reference sequence). V lost 1 base and J 0 bases, leaving 10 bases between the germline ends. For the CDR3, the DNA is TGTGCCAGCAGCTTAGTAGGGCGTGGCTCTGGAAACACCATATATTTT. Its protein is CASSLVGRGSGNTIYF. Together with reference TRBV7-9 and TRBJ1-3, the CDR3 gives the full variable domain: DTGVSQNPRHKITKRGQNVTFRCDPISEHNRLYWYRQTLGQGPEFLTYFQNEAQLEKSRLLSDRFSAERPKGSFSTLEIQRTEQGDSAMYLCASSLVGRGSGNTIYFGEGSWLTVV.

The V and J genes are TRBV10-3 and TRBJ1-1, with D possibly being TRBD1 (5 bases). Trimming left V 5 bases short and J 1 base short, with 5 bases between. The CDR3 has 12 amino acids. The V gene's germline CDR1 is ENHRY and CDR2 SYGVKD. CDR3 sequence: CAISTGNTEAFF. CDR3 DNA sequence: TGTGCCATCAGTACAGGGAACACTGAAGCTTTCTTT.

This clonotype was picked up a small number of times. The chain uses TRBV12-3 or TRBV12-4 and TRBJ2-3, with TRBD1 identical over 12 bases. The CDR3 extends over 14 amino acids. The V segment lost 4 bases and the J segment 11 bases; nucleotides outside the gene matches: 7. The chain's CDR3 is CASSSRDRGRRQYF. The CDR3 DNA sequence: TGTGCCAGCAGTTCTAGGGACAGGGGGCGAAGGCAGTATTTT.

The gene calls are TRBV28 and TRBJ2-2; no clear D gene. This CDR3 contains 15 residues. Per the germline V gene, CDR1 is MDHEN and CDR2 is SYDVKM. The V end lost 1 base, the J end lost 4 bases, and 10 bases lay between the germline ends. The CDR3 DNA reads TGTGCCAGCAGTTTATTCCCAACATTCACCGGGGAGCTGTTTTTT. It specifies CASSLFPTFTGELFF.

This clonotype was recorded a few times. J is TRBJ1-5 and V is TRBV12-3 or TRBV12-4; D is undetermined. V dropped 0 bases and J dropped 2 bases, with 11 bases sitting between them. This CDR3 has 16 residues. CDR3 nucleotide sequence: TGTGCCAGCAGTTTAGCGTTCAGGTGGGGCAATCAGCCCCAGCATTTT. Amino acids: CASSLAFRWGNQPQHF.

The chain uses TRBV5-1 and TRBJ2-7; D is unresolved. Germline assignment: CDR1 SGHRS and CDR2 YFSETQ. The CDR3 sequence is 13 residues long. V was cut by 5 bases and J by 0 bases, with 9 bases left in between. The CDR3 protein is CASRFWNSYEQYF. The CDR3 DNA follows: TGCGCCAGCAGGTTTTGGAACTCCTACGAGCAGTACTTC.

This clonotype was picked up a small number of times. This CDR3 reads CASSLRTVYEQYF. CDR3 coding DNA: TGTGCCAGCAGTCTCCGGACAGTCTACGAGCAGTACTTC. The rearrangement joins TRBV28 to TRBJ2-7; D might be TRBD1 (6 bases). The germline V and J ends were trimmed by 5 bases and 3 bases, with 11 bases remaining between them. The CDR3 is made up of 13 amino acids. From germline, CDR1 is MDHEN and CDR2 SYDVKM.

J is TRBJ1-1 and V is TRBV5-1; D call uncertain. V was trimmed by 4 bases and J by 0 bases, leaving 10 bases between them. The CDR3 is 14 residues long. The germline gives CDR1 SGHRS, CDR2 YFSETQ. The CDR3 sequence is CASSIDTLNTEAFF. In DNA, the CDR3 is TGCGCCAGCAGCATTGACACACTGAACACTGAAGCTTTCTTT.

This clonotype was detected many times. V usage is TRBV12-3 or TRBV12-4 and J usage is TRBJ2-7; 7 bases are a match to TRBD1. CDR3 size: 14 residues. V lost 4 bases to trimming and J lost 0 bases; unmatched junction nucleotides: 3. CDR3 sequence (DNA): TGTGCCAGCAGTTCTCGGGACAGCTCCTACGAGCAGTACTTC. The encoded protein is CASSSRDSSYEQYF.

This clonotype occurred a few times. This rearrangement joins TRBV5-1 to TRBJ2-7; 9 bases are a match to TRBD1. CDR3 size: 16 residues. CDR1 SGHRS and CDR2 YFSETQ come from the germline V gene. V lost 3 bases, J lost 4 bases, and 11 bases stayed unmatched. CDR3 region: CASSSLPGQGVYEQYF. For the CDR3, the DNA is TGCGCCAGCAGCTCACTACCGGGACAGGGTGTTTACGAGCAGTACTTC.

Many counts were recorded for this clonotype. The CDR3 protein is CASSGDLYNEQFF. The CDR3, as DNA: TGTGCCAGCAGTGGGGACCTCTACAATGAGCAGTTCTTC. J is TRBJ2-1 and V is TRBV12-3 or TRBV12-4, with D tentatively TRBD1 or TRBD2 (5 bases each). Trimming removed 5 bases at V and 3 bases at J, with 8 bases between. There are 13 residues in the CDR3.

This clonotype was counted a single time. This sequence joins TRBV13 and TRBJ2-3; no clear D. Germline CDR1 is PRHDT and CDR2 is FYEKMQ (reference sequence). This CDR3 comprises 19 residues. With 4 bases removed from V and 5 bases from J, the gap between germline ends came to 28 bases. The CDR3 protein is CASSYTWTAIERPQDTQYF. DNA of the CDR3: TGTGCCAGCAGCTATACTTGGACGGCGATTGAGCGACCCCAAGATACGCAGTATTTT.

Many counts were recorded for this clonotype. This chain joins TRBV6-1 and TRBJ1-6, with D hard to call. The CDR3 is made up of 16 amino acids. The V and J ends lost 5 bases and 7 bases respectively, with 18 bases between them. Germline assignment: CDR1 MNHNS and CDR2 SASEGT. The chain's CDR3 is CASSTSSKGGNSPLHF. The CDR3 DNA reads TGTGCCAGCAGTACCTCCTCAAAGGGTGGCAATTCACCCCTCCACTTT.

The chain is built from TRBV7-9 and TRBJ2-1; 10 bases line up with TRBD2. CDR1 and CDR2 from the germline V gene are SEHNR and FQNEAQ (reference sequence). The CDR3 consists of 14 residues. With V trimmed by 7 bases and J by 9 bases, 9 bases remained unmatched. CDR3 in amino acids: CASNSGAGGSEQFF. In nucleotides, the CDR3 is TGTGCCAGCAACAGTGGAGCGGGAGGGAGTGAGCAGTTCTTC.

The V and J genes are TRBV3-1 and TRBJ2-1, with 8 bases lining up with TRBD1. Germline CDR1 is LGHDT and CDR2 is YNNKEL (reference sequence). The V segment lost 5 bases and the J segment 6 bases; nucleotides outside the gene matches: 12. The CDR3 is made up of 16 amino acids. CDR3 in DNA: TGTGCCAGCAGCTTCCCCGGGACAGGCAGGAGCAATGAGCAGTTCTTC. Amino acids: CASSFPGTGRSNEQFF.